The rows below give T cell receptor beta chains drawn from one sample of a study of cytomegalovirus exposure and HLA in healthy donors. Clones were sequenced by immunoSEQ multiplex PCR, and TCRdb holds only the in-frame ones, with some missing. The data show 150,000 or so clones, 70% seen once. Specimen: PBMCs. Source of these receptors: a woman aged 55-69 years in good health and CMV-seropositive. Both conserved end residues are part of each CDR3. A D gene is named only where the DNA matches it firmly. Clone size, where shown, is once, few, many, or a class for clones that have expanded.

d_call,j_call,clone_size,v_call,cdr3_aa,cdr3_nt
-,TRBJ2-1,-,TRBV6-6,CASSYSSYEQFF,TGTGCCAGCAGTTACTCGTCCTATGAGCAGTTCTTC
-,TRBJ1-3,-,TRBV10-3,CAISDPPVSGNTIYF,TGTGCCATCAGTGACCCCCCTGTCTCTGGAAACACCATATATTTT
-,TRBJ2-1,-,TRBV7-3,CASSLITGGSYNEQFF,TGTGCCAGCAGCTTAATAACCGGGGGCTCCTACAATGAGCAGTTCTTC
-,TRBJ2-3,-,TRBV27,CASSLSAGTDTQYF,TGTGCCAGCAGTTTATCGGCGGGCACAGATACGCAGTATTTT
TRBD1,TRBJ1-2,-,TRBV5-1,CASSLTGEYYGYTF,TGCGCCAGCAGCCTCACAGGGGAATACTATGGCTACACCTTC
-,TRBJ1-4,-,TRBV11-2,CASSATVYEKLFF,TGTGCCAGCAGCGCGACAGTGTATGAAAAACTGTTTTTT
TRBD1,TRBJ1-1,-,TRBV5-6,CASSLWGTGMNTEAFF,TGTGCCAGCAGCTTGTGGGGGACAGGAATGAACACTGAAGCTTTCTTT
TRBD1,TRBJ1-2,-,TRBV28,CASSLTGLGGGYTF,TGTGCCAGCAGTTTGACAGGGTTAGGCGGTGGCTACACCTTC
TRBD2,TRBJ2-1,-,TRBV10-1,CASSVGLAGGHEQFF,TGCGCCAGCAGTGTTGGACTAGCGGGAGGCCATGAGCAGTTCTTC
TRBD2,TRBJ2-3,-,TRBV2,CASTKLAGDTQYF,TGTGCCAGCACCAAACTAGCGGGAGATACGCAGTATTTT
TRBD2,TRBJ2-7,-,TRBV5-1,CASSPGTSGTEQYF,TGCGCCAGCAGCCCCGGGACTAGCGGGACCGAGCAGTACTTC
TRBD2,TRBJ2-1,few,TRBV5-4,CASSLGLGTYNEQFF,TGTGCCAGCAGCTTAGGACTAGGGACCTACAATGAGCAGTTCTTC
-,TRBJ1-3,-,TRBV7-8,CASSLANLPMNTIYF,TGTGCCAGCAGCTTAGCGAACTTACCAATGAACACCATATATTTT
TRBD2,TRBJ2-2,-,TRBV30,CAWSGLAGGTGELFF,TGTGCCTGGAGTGGACTAGCGGGAGGGACCGGGGAGCTGTTTTTT
TRBD1,TRBJ1-5,-,TRBV6-6,CASTSQGVQPQHF,TGTGCCAGCACCTCCCAGGGGGTTCAGCCCCAGCATTTT
-,TRBJ2-7,-,TRBV6-1,CASIPDQGRPYEQYF,TGTGCCAGCATACCCGATCAGGGGCGCCCCTACGAGCAGTACTTC
-,TRBJ2-3,-,TRBV9,CASSYETDTQYF,TGTGCCAGCAGCTACGAGACAGATACGCAGTATTTT
TRBD1,TRBJ1-3,-,TRBV30,CAWKPTTGEKNTIYF,TGTGCCTGGAAACCAACAACAGGGGAGAAAAACACCATATATTTT
-,TRBJ2-7,few,TRBV5-1,CASSLGDGSPYEQYF,TGCGCCAGCAGCTTGGGGGACGGGAGCCCCTACGAGCAGTACTTC
-,TRBJ2-2,few,TRBV7-2,CASSPGAGELFF,TGTGCCAGCAGCCCAGGGGCCGGGGAGCTGTTTTTT
-,TRBJ2-7,-,TRBV11-1,CASSPRQGGLYEQYF,TGTGCCAGCAGCCCCCGACAGGGAGGCCTCTACGAGCAGTACTTC
TRBD1,TRBJ1-1,few,TRBV29-1,CSVGQYTEAFF,TGCAGCGTGGGACAGTACACTGAAGCTTTCTTT
-,TRBJ1-1,-,TRBV7-3,CASSTNGGVTEAFF,TGTGCCAGCAGCACTAACGGGGGGGTCACTGAAGCTTTCTTT
-,TRBJ2-7,few,TRBV5-1,CASSPGQGGYEQYF,TGCGCCAGCAGCCCGGGACAAGGGGGCTACGAGCAGTACTTC
-,TRBJ2-1,few,TRBV27,CASSLSGGLLYNEQFF,TGTGCCAGCAGTTTATCGGGTGGACTCCTATACAATGAGCAGTTCTTC
-,TRBJ1-3,-,TRBV5-4,CASSLPDTYTIYF,TGTGCCAGCAGCTTGCCGGACACTTACACCATATATTTT
TRBD2,TRBJ2-1,-,TRBV5-1,CASSSGTSDRPYNEQFF,TGCGCCAGCAGCTCGGGGACTAGCGACCGACCCTACAATGAGCAGTTCTTC
-,TRBJ2-2,few,TRBV7-3,CASSSLAGKTGELFF,TGTGCCAGCAGTTCTCTCGCAGGGAAGACCGGGGAGCTGTTTTTT
TRBD1,TRBJ2-2,-,TRBV27,CASKGARDTGELFF,TGTGCCAGCAAGGGGGCGCGAGACACCGGGGAGCTGTTTTTT
TRBD2,TRBJ2-1,-,TRBV15,CATSRDYSGGAYNEQFF,TGTGCCACCAGCAGAGATTATTCGGGAGGGGCCTACAATGAGCAGTTCTTC
TRBD2,TRBJ2-7,-,TRBV30,CAWSALLAGGHDEQYF,TGTGCCTGGAGTGCCTTACTAGCGGGAGGGCACGACGAGCAGTACTTC
-,TRBJ2-7,-,TRBV28,CASSFTRGSYEQYF,TGTGCCAGCAGTTTTACCAGGGGTTCCTACGAGCAGTACTTC
-,TRBJ2-1,-,TRBV11-2,CASSLGSIGEQFF,TGTGCCAGCAGCTTAGGCTCCATCGGGGAGCAGTTCTTC
TRBD1,TRBJ2-7,-,TRBV6-1,CASIHSGTGRYEQYF,TGTGCCAGCATCCATTCCGGGACAGGGAGGTACGAGCAGTACTTC
-,TRBJ2-7,-,TRBV27,CASSRSGYYEQYF,TGTGCCAGCAGCCGAAGCGGATACTACGAGCAGTACTTC
TRBD2,TRBJ2-7,-,TRBV7-9,CASSLRTSGSYEQYF,TGTGCCAGCAGCTTACGGACTAGCGGGAGTTACGAGCAGTACTTC
-,TRBJ2-7,-,TRBV27,CASIARGSGYEQYF,TGTGCCAGCATCGCCCGGGGTAGCGGATACGAGCAGTACTTC
-,TRBJ2-5,-,TRBV7-9,CASSLLGGTQYF,TGTGCCAGCAGCCTACTAGGAGGGACCCAGTACTTC
TRBD2,TRBJ2-3,-,TRBV10-1,CASSRTSGSADTQYF,TGCGCCAGCAGTAGGACTAGCGGGAGCGCAGATACGCAGTATTTT
-,TRBJ1-1,-,TRBV30,CAWSGAPGKNTEAFF,TGTGCCTGGAGTGGGGCTCCCGGGAAGAACACTGAAGCTTTCTTT